Listed here is a single T cell receptor (beta chain). It lacks a known antigen. No much larger clone exists at a distance of one base, and base qualities are not known. This specimen belongs to a study of identifying expanded T cells in peripheral blood (dated by TCRdb to the late 2010s). A note on the overall study: Technical replicates were generated by sequencing separate aliquots of the same genomic DNA pool, with four replicates compared pairwise.

Points the paper makes about the study in general: Both the number of clones called differentially abundant and the false-positive rate were significantly reduced by the beta-binomial model across all healthy-donor time intervals. The binomial model flagged about 1.3 differentially abundant clones between technical replicates but about 16.4 over roughly two weeks and 19 to 20 over approximately 4 weeks. The authors expected that biological variance in healthy repertoires might rise further over much longer intervals, such as months to years. Across all healthy donors, variance in clone template counts between roughly two-week samples was found to increase significantly with total template count.

No immune events such as infections were documented for the healthy donors during the collection period. To calibrate time-dependent variance in a beta-binomial model of T-cell clone differential abundance, blood repertoires from healthy donors were used as a training cohort. The training cohort comprised approximately 10 healthy donors, 3 female and 7 male. Donor ages ranged from roughly 25 to 65 years, with an average of around 45 years. Obtained from a commercial supplier, whole blood was collected from each healthy donor at three time points set two to three weeks apart. For immunosequencing, genomic DNA was extracted from whole blood that had not been sorted. The immunoSEQ Assay, which relies on bias-controlled multiplex PCR amplification of genomic DNA, was used to profile TCRbeta CDR3 regions. The paper's processing steps were these. To quantify the absolute abundance of each unique TCRbeta CDR3 region, the sequences were collapsed and filtered. Two models were used to test differential abundance: a binomial model (Fisher-equivalent) and a beta-binomial model that adds time-dependent variance fitted from healthy donors. Clones with fewer than 5 combined templates were removed, and a clone was called differentially abundant if the clone's Benjamini-Hochberg FDR was below 0.01. Using the form v = (b*log(k)+a)^2, the beta-binomial variance was modeled as a function of the total template count across the two samples. The clones in this table, taken by TCRdb from immuneACCESS, are in-frame only. Not every clone is retained; where verified, under half of the shortfall comes from an unresolved V gene, and the cause of the rest is unknown. That table gives V, J and clone size, and the DNA gave D and trimming. This sample is represented by about 58,000 clones; roughly 90% of them were singletons. Jointly, the top ten make up roughly 3.5% of the sample.

The TCR sequence derives from a person between 18 and 75 years old in good health. The specimen was blood.

The DNA sequence is TGTGCCAGCAGCTCCCTCTTCGGGACAGTATCCTCTGGAAACACCATATATTTT. Its coded protein is CASSSLFGTVSSGNTIYF. The rearrangement combines TRBV11-2 with TRBJ1-3; TRBD1 matches 7 bases in the middle. From cysteine to phenylalanine, the CDR3 is 18 amino acids long. The entry retains the CDR3 DNA only, 54 bases that are in frame from base 1. The CDR1 and CDR2 encoded by the germline V gene are SGHAT and FQNNGV. Germline trimming amounts to 4 bases on V and 0 bases on J, with 12 as the count of junction bases outside the gene matches.